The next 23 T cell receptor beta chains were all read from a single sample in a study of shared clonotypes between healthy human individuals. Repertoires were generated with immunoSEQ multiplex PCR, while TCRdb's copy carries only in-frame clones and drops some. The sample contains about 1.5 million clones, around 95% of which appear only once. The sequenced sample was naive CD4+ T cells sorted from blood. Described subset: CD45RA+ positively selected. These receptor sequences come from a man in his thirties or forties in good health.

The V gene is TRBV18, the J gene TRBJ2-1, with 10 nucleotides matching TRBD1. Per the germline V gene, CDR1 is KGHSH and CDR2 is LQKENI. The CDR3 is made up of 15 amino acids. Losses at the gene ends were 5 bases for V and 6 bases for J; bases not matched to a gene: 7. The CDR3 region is CASSVDRGLGNEQFF. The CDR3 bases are TGTGCCAGCTCAGTAGACAGGGGGCTAGGCAATGAGCAGTTCTTC.

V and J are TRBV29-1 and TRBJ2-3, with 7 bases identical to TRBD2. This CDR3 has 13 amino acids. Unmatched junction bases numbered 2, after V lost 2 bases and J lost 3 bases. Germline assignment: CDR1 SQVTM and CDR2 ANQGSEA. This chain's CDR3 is CSVEPGGTDTQYF. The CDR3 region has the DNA TGCAGCGTTGAACCGGGAGGTACAGATACGCAGTATTTT.

CDR3 in DNA: TGTGCCAGCACGAGAGAGGAGGGTTATGCGTTCTTC. This translates into CASTREEGYAFF. The chain combines TRBV25-1 with TRBJ2-1; maybe TRBD2 (6 bases). The V and J ends lost 7 bases and 15 bases respectively, with 19 bases between them. Germline CDR1 MGHDK, CDR2 SYGVNS. The CDR3 is made up of 12 amino acids.

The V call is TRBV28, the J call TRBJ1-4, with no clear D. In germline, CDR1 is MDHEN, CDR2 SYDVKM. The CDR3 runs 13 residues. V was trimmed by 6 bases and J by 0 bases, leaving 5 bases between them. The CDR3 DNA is TGTGCCAGCAGCCCCCCAACTAATGAAAAACTGTTTTTT. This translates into CASSPPTNEKLFF.

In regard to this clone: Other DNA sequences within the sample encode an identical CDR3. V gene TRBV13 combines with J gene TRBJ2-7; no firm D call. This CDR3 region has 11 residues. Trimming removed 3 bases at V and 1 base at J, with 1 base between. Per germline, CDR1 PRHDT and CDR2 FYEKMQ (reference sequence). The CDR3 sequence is CASSFSYEQYF. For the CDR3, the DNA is TGTGCCAGCAGCTTTTCCTACGAGCAGTACTTC.

The CDR3 DNA follows: TGTGCCACGCGACTAGCGGGAGGAGGGGGCTACAATGAGCAGTTCTTC. Translating it yields CATRLAGGGGYNEQFF. This chain connects TRBV15 to TRBJ2-1; 13 bases agree with TRBD2. This CDR3 is built from 16 residues. Trimming cost V 9 bases and J 3 bases; bases outside gene matches: 8. CDR1 and CDR2 (germline): LNHNV, YYDKDF (reference sequence).

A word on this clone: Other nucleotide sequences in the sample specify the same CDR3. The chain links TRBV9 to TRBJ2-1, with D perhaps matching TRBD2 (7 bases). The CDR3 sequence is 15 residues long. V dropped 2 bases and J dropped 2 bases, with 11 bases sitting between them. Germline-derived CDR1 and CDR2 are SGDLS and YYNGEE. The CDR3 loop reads CASSVGAGAYNEQFF. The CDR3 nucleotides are TGTGCCAGCAGCGTGGGGGCGGGAGCCTACAATGAGCAGTTCTTC.

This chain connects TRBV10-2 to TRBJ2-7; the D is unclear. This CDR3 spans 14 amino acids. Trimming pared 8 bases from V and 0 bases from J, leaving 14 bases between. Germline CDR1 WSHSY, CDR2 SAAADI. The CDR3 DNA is TGCGCCAGCGTTGAACGCTACGGCTCCTACGAGCAGTACTTC. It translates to CASVERYGSYEQYF.

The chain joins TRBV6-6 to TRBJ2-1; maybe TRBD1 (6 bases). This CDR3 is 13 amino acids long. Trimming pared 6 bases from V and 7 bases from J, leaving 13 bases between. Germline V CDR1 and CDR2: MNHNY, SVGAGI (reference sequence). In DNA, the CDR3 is TGTGCCAGCAGCAGTGGGGGCCAAAATGAGCAGTTCTTC. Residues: CASSSGGQNEQFF.

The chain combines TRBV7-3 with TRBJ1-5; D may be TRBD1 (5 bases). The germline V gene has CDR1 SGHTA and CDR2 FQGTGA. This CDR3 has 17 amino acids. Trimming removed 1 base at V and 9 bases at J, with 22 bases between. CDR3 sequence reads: CASSLNGCVGVKGPQHF. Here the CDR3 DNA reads TGTGCCAGCAGCTTAAATGGGTGTGTGGGGGTGAAGGGGCCCCAGCATTTT.

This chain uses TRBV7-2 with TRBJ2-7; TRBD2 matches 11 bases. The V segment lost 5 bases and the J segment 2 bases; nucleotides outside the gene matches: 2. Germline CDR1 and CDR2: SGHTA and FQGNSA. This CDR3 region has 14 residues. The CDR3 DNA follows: TGTGCCAGCAGCGTGACTAGCGGGGCCTACGAGCAGTACTTC. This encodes CASSVTSGAYEQYF.

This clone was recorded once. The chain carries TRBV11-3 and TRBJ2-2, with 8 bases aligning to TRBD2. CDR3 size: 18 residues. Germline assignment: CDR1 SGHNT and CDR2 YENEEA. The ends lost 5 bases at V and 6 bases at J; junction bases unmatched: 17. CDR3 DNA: TGTGCCAGCAGCCCCAGAAGGCTGGGACGGGAGGGACCCGGGGAGCTGTTTTTT. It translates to CASSPRRLGREGPGELFF.

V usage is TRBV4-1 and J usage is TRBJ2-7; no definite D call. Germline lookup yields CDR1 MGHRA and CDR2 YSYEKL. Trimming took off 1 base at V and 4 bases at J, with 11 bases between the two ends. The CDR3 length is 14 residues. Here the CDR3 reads CASSQAMQIYEQYF. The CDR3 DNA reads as TGCGCCAGCAGCCAAGCGATGCAGATATACGAGCAGTACTTC.

As DNA, the CDR3 is TGTGCCAGCAGCTTAGCGGCCGGACTAGCCCACAATGAGCAGTTCTTC. It encodes CASSLAAGLAHNEQFF. J is TRBJ2-1 and V is TRBV7-6; the match to TRBD2 covers 8 bases. Germline V lookup: CDR1 SGHVS, CDR2 FNYEAQ. This CDR3 contains 16 residues. V trimming: 0 bases; J trimming: 5 bases; junction bases outside the gene matches: 6.

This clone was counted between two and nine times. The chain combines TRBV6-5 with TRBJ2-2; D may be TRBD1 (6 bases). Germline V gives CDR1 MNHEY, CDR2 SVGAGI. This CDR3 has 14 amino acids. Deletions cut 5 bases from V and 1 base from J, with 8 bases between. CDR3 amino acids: CASSPDRNTGELFF. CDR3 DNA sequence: TGTGCCAGCAGTCCGGACAGGAACACCGGGGAGCTGTTTTTT.

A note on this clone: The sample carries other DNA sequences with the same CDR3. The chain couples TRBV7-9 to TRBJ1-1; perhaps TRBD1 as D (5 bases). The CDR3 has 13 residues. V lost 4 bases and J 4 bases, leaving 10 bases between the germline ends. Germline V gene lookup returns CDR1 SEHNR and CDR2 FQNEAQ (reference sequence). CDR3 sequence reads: CASSSQGGTEAFF. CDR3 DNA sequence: TGTGCCAGCAGCTCCCAGGGAGGCACTGAAGCTTTCTTT.

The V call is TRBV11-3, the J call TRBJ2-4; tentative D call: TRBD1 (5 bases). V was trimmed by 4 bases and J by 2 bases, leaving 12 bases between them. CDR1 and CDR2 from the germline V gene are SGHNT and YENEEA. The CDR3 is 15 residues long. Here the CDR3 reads CASSSGKRPKNIQYF. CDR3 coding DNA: TGTGCCAGCAGCTCAGGGAAGCGCCCCAAAAACATTCAGTACTTC.

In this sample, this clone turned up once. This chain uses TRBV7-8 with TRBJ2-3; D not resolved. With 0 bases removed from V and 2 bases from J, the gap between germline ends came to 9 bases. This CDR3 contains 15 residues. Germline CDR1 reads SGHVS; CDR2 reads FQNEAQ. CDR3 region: CASSLARLLTDTQYF. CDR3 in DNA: TGTGCCAGCAGCTTAGCGCGCCTGCTCACAGATACGCAGTATTTT.

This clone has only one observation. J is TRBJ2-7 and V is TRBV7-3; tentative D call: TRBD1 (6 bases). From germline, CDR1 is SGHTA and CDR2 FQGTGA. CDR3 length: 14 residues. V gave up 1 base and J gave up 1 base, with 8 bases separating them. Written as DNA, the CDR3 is TGTGCCAGCAGCTTAAGCCAGGGGTCCTACGAGCAGTACTTC. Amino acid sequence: CASSLSQGSYEQYF.

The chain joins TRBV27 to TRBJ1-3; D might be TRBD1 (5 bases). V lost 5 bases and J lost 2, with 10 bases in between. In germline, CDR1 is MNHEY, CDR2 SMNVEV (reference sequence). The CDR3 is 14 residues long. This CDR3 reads CASSPQGTGNTIYF. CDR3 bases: TGTGCCAGCAGTCCGCAGGGAACTGGAAACACCATATATTTT.

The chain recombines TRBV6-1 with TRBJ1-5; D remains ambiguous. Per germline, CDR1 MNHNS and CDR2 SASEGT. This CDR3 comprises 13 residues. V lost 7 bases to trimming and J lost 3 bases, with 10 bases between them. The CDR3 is CASKGSPNQPQHF. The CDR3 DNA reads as TGTGCCAGCAAAGGAAGCCCCAATCAGCCCCAGCATTTT.

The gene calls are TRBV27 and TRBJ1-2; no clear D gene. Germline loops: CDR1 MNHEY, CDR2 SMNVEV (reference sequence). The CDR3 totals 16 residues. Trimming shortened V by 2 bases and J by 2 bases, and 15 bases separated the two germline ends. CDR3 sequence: CASSLSHRTENYGYTF. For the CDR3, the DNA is TGTGCCAGCAGTTTAAGCCACCGGACCGAGAACTATGGCTACACCTTC.

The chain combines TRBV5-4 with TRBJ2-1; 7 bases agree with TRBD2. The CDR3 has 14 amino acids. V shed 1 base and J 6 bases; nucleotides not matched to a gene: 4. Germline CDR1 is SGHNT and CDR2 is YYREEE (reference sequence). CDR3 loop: CASSLTRGSNEQFF. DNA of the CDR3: TGTGCCAGCAGCTTGACTCGCGGGAGCAATGAGCAGTTCTTC.